This is a list of T cell receptor beta chains from one sample in a study of blood T cell repertoires in COVID-19. Here immunoSEQ multiplex PCR was the method, and the copy in TCRdb shows in-frame clones only, minus some. This sample carries about 250,000 clones, 80% to 90% of them seen once, and the ten largest clones take 3.6%. The sequenced sample was PBMCs or T cells enriched from blood (not recorded which). These receptors were collected from a woman in her thirties or forties who had been exposed to COVID-19. Both conserved end residues are part of each CDR3. The order of the fields is D gene, clone size, V gene, J gene, CDR3 protein, CDR3 DNA. A D gene is named only where the DNA matches it firmly. A clone size is listed for some rows: how often the clone was seen (once, few, many), or a class if it is expanded.

.	few	TRBV20-1	TRBJ1-3	CSVESGNTIYF	TGCAGTGTGGAGTCTGGAAACACCATATATTTT
.	.	TRBV7-2	TRBJ2-3	CASSPVGTDTQYF	TGTGCCAGCAGCCCGGTAGGCACAGATACGCAGTATTTT
.	few	TRBV9	TRBJ1-2	CASSVEGPSVNYGYTF	TGTGCCAGCAGCGTAGAGGGGCCCTCGGTTAACTATGGCTACACCTTC
TRBD1	.	TRBV11-2	TRBJ2-7	CASSSGTGGPYEQYF	TGTGCCAGCAGCTCCGGGACAGGGGGCCCCTACGAGCAGTACTTC
TRBD1	.	TRBV6-2/TRBV6-3	TRBJ1-5	CASSTETGWRQPQHF	TGTGCCAGCAGTACCGAGACAGGGTGGCGTCAGCCCCAGCATTTT
.	.	TRBV9	TRBJ1-1	CASSPSWAYTEAFF	TGTGCCAGCAGCCCAAGCTGGGCTTACACTGAAGCTTTCTTT
.	.	TRBV5-4	TRBJ2-1	CASSRRGARSSYNEQFF	TGTGCCAGCAGCCGCCGGGGGGCTCGGAGCTCCTACAATGAGCAGTTCTTC
.	.	TRBV7-2	TRBJ2-2	CASSPRVNTGELFF	TGTGCCAGCAGCCCCCGGGTGAACACCGGGGAGCTGTTTTTT
.	.	TRBV2	TRBJ2-2	CASSPPRQGNTGELFF	TGTGCCAGCAGTCCGCCCCGGCAGGGGAACACCGGGGAGCTGTTTTTT
TRBD1	.	TRBV11-2	TRBJ2-7	CASSLEEGVQGLAYEQYF	TGTGCCAGCAGCTTAGAAGAGGGCGTACAGGGGCTTGCCTACGAGCAGTACTTC
.	few	TRBV4-2	TRBJ1-4	CASSQVGPEKLFF	TGTGCCAGCAGCCAAGTGGGCCCTGAAAAACTGTTTTTT
.	.	TRBV27	TRBJ2-5	CASSLLARIQETQYF	TGTGCCAGCAGTTTACTAGCGCGGATACAAGAGACCCAGTACTTC